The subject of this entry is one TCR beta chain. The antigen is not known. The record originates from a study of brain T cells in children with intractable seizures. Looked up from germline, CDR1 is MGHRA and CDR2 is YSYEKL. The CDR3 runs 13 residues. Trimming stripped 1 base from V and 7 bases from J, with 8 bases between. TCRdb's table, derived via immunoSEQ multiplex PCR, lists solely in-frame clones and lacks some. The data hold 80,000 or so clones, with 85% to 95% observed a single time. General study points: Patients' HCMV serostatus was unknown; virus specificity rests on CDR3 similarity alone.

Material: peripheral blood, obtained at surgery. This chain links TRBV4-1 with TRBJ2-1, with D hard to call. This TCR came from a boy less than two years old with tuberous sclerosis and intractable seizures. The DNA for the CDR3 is TGCGCCAGCAGCCAAGGCGTGGATAATGAGCAGTTCTTC. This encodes CASSQGVDNEQFF.